This T cell receptor (beta chain) was sequenced during a study of Ad26.COV2.S vaccination and SARS-CoV-2 variants (dated by TCRdb to the early 2020s). Background for the entire study: Donors in the vaccine arm were drawn from COV1001, a phase I-IIa trial of Ad26.COV2.S in healthy adults that was multicentre, randomized, double-blind and placebo-controlled. Ad26.COV2.S was administered intramuscularly at a dose of 5x10^10 or 1x10^11 viral particles, either as one shot or as two shots given 56 days apart. TCRbeta repertoire sequencing served as the tool for gauging how specific and how broad the SARS-CoV-2-reactive T cell receptors were following Ad26.COV2.S vaccination. The TCR-sequenced set comprised approximately 30 samples: some 20 Ad26.COV2.S vaccine recipients, 5 placebo recipients and 8 SARS-CoV-2 convalescent individuals. Participants in the trial were split at random into five groups of five each, receiving low-dose or high-dose Ad26.COV2.S once or twice, or else placebo on both occasions. Throughout the experiments and outcome assessment, investigators stayed blinded to trial group allocation. Broad study findings and their caveats: It was noted by the authors that total T cell responses may have been underestimated by the TCR breadth and depth analyses. Ad26.COV2.S recipients had higher spike-specific TCR breadth than placebo recipients (P = 0.0014). Comparing responses between vaccine doses or regimens was not something the study was powered to do. After vaccination, substantial breadth of spike-specific CD8+ and CD4+ T cell responses was reported. Non-spike TCR breadth was comparable between vaccine and placebo recipients, consistent with the vaccine containing only spike.

Interpreted using the paper, the treatment or condition label stands for: about 20 received Ad26.COV2.S at low or high dose, single or two shots; five or six received placebo; per-sample allocation not given. For vaccine and placebo recipients, the sequenced repertoires came from samples collected on day 63 after the first injection. Cohort 1b enrolled around 24 adults aged 18-55 years at a single site in Boston, USA, between 29 July and 7 August 2020. Ad26.COV2.S was a replication-incompetent adenovirus type 26 vector expressing a prefusion-stabilized SARS-CoV-2 spike protein from the original Wuhan strain. TCRbeta CDR3 regions were sequenced with the immunoSEQ Assay. After extraction, genomic DNA underwent amplification by bias-controlled multiplex PCR, followed by high-throughput sequencing. The authors' analysis ran thus. To quantify the absolute abundance of every unique TCRbeta CDR3 region, sequences were collapsed and filtered. T cell fraction was estimated by normalization of TCRbeta template counts to usable DNA, with usable DNA being measured through amplification of reference genes present in all nucleated cells. Repertoire TCRs were annotated as SARS-CoV-2-specific by exact matching of V gene, CDR3 amino acid sequence and J gene to a known reactive TCR set. The reference SARS-CoV-2 TCR set was derived from MIRA and filtered for enrichment in COVID-19-positive ImmuneCODE repertoires, a step that removed public or cross-reactive TCRs. Drawing on the MIRA antigens, annotated TCRs were analysed further at the level of specific ORF or position within ORF. Depth was the summed frequency of annotated unique rearrangements, while breadth was defined as annotated unique rearrangements over total unique productive rearrangements. Two-sided Wilcoxon rank-sum tests were applied when comparing TCR breadth between groups. TCRdb's version of the immuneACCESS table is confined to in-frame rearrangements and falls short of the full clone set. An unresolved V gene accounts for under half of the shortfall where checked; the remainder is of unknown origin. That table supplies the V and J calls and clone size; D and trimming were determined from the DNA. The sample yields 300,000 to 400,000 clones; 85% to 90% were counted once. Around 5.5% of the sample lies in the top ten.

Comment on this clone: Its target antigen remains unknown. The record has no base qualities; no much larger clone is one base away.

CDR1 and CDR2 were assigned from the germline V gene (reference sequence) as SEHNR and FQNEAQ. The junction shows trimming of 3 bases on V and 2 bases on J, plus 12 bases between the germline ends. The CDR3 runs 15 amino acids, cysteine and phenylalanine included. Just the 45-base CDR3 DNA is kept, in frame starting at base 1. The receptor comes from a person between 18 and 60 years old who received the Ad26.COV2.S COVID-19 vaccine or a placebo. The chain was built from TRBV7-9 and TRBJ2-3, with the D segment identity uncertain. Sequenced here: peripheral blood, sampled in a trial of Ad26.COV2.S vaccine versus placebo. The nucleotides read TGTGCCAGCAGCTTGTTGGGCAGTAACACAGATACGCAGTATTTT. Its product reads: CASSLLGSNTDTQYF.